This T cell receptor (beta chain) was recovered during a study of blood T cell repertoires in COVID-19 (dated by TCRdb to about 2020). Study-wide context: Samples covering the acute and convalescent phases of COVID-19 were provided by collaborators in the United States, Italy and Spain. The prospective study material was composed of cDNA or gDNA derived from T cells, B-cell-depleted T cells, or PBMCs. Subjects who had been exposed to COVID-19, were actively infected with it, or had recovered from it provided the deeply sampled blood TCRbeta repertoires that made up the dataset. The repertoires were released in a freely available public database intended as a resource for research on the immune response to SARS-CoV-2. Samples were obtained from the ongoing ImmuneRACE study (first 160 participants) and from over 1,000 subjects provided by 6 global collaborators. Sample metadata almost always included a de-identified subject ID, COVID-19 status, age in years and sex. Where HLA class I and class II types were available, the types were taken from metadata supplied by the sample provider, not from assay-based typing. Study-level results and caveats: How much clinical and demographic metadata was included differed by source and by participant, and the metadata was provided uncurated.

V and J are truncated by 2 bases and 8 bases respectively, leaving an intervening sequence of 14 bases. According to the germline V gene, CDR1 reads KGHDR and CDR2 reads SFDVKD. From cysteine to phenylalanine, the CDR3 is 14 amino acids long. Kept here is only the CDR3 DNA, which spans 42 bases and is read in frame from base 1. Comments on this clone: This receptor's antigen is unknown. Base quality data are lacking; no much larger clone is found one base away.

Enrolling through a virtual design, the prospective study's participants ranged in age from roughly 18 to 90 years and lived across 20 to 30 United States geographic areas. To assign participants to cohorts, the prospective study relied on clinical history that participants themselves reported in a screening survey and a study questionnaire. For ImmuneRACE Cohort 3, a participant was defined as recovered based on two consecutive negative NP/OP PCR tests, clearance by a healthcare professional, or resolution of symptoms. In the prospective study, whole blood, serum and a nasopharyngeal or oropharyngeal swab were collected from each participant by mobile phlebotomists. Prospective study participants could optionally give additional blood draws and questionnaires over an approximately two-month period. Before DNA extraction, prospective study blood samples were shipped either frozen or at room temperature.

TCRbeta CDR3 regions were amplified from genomic DNA by means of the immunoSEQ Assay, a bias-controlled multiplex PCR. The original pipeline was this. Nucleated cell counts per sample were estimated from amplification of reference gene primers within the assay. To quantify the absolute abundance of each unique TCRbeta CDR3 rearrangement, sequence reads were collapsed and filtered. For each sample, productive Simpson clonality was calculated by taking the square root of Simpson's diversity index across productive rearrangements. TCRdb limited this immuneACCESS table to in-frame rearrangements with V and J called. A share of clones is missing; checked studies link under half to unresolved V genes, and the rest is unexplained. The V and J calls and clone size come from that table; D and trimming were worked out from the DNA. The table for this sample lists about 230,000 clones; approximately 80% of them were counted only once. In total, the top ten clones hold under 2% of the sample.

This receptor was obtained from a man aged 55 to 69 who had recovered from COVID-19. This chain joins TRBV24-1 to TRBJ1-2; there is no confident call for the D gene. Input material: PBMCs or T cells enriched from blood (not recorded which). The CDR3 region reads CATSDYLRVEGYTF. The bases are TGTGCCACCAGTGATTATCTGAGGGTTGAGGGCTACACCTTC.